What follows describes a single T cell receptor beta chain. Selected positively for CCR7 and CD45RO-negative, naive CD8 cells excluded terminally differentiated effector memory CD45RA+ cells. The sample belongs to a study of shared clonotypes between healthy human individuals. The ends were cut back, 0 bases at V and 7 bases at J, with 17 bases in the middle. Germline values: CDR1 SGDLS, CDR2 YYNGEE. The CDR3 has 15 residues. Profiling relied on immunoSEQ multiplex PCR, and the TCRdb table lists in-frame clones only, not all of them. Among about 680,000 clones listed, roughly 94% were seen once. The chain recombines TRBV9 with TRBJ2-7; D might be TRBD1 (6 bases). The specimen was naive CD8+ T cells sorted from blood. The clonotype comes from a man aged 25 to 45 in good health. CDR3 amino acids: CASSVGYGTSWEQYF. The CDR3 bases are TGTGCCAGCAGCGTAGGTTACGGGACATCTTGGGAGCAGTACTTC.